The 7 T cell receptor beta chains below all came from one sample that was sequenced in a study of blood T cell repertoires in COVID-19. Sequenced by immunoSEQ multiplex PCR; TCRdb stores in-frame clones only, minus some. The table has around 59,000 clones, around 79% seen once. Sequenced material: peripheral blood. The source is a human donor in a cohort sampled during active COVID-19.

The chain employs TRBV9 and TRBJ2-3, with 9 nucleotides matching TRBD2. CDR3 length equals 18 residues. The V and J ends lost 0 bases and 1 base, in that order; junction bases with no gene match: 9. Germline V gives CDR1 SGDLS, CDR2 YYNGEE. CDR3 in amino acids: CASSVVPGGGRGTDTQYF. The DNA for the CDR3 is TGTGCCAGCAGCGTAGTCCCCGGAGGCGGGAGGGGCACAGATACGCAGTATTTT.

This chain joins TRBV7-2 and TRBJ1-1; D is undetermined. Germline-derived CDR1 and CDR2 are SGHTA and FQGNSA. V was pared by 2 bases and J by 1 base, with 5 bases between. The CDR3 covers 13 residues. The CDR3 nucleotides read TGTGCCAGCAGCTTAAGACAGAACACTGAAGCTTTCTTT. Translating it yields CASSLRQNTEAFF.

Note on this clone: Different DNA sequences within this sample yield the same CDR3. The chain combines TRBV5-4 with TRBJ2-2, with TRBD1 matching 10 bases. The V and J ends lost 4 bases and 3 bases, in that order; junction bases with no gene match: 3. The CDR3 covers 15 residues. Looked up from germline, CDR1 is SGHNT and CDR2 is YYREEE (reference sequence). As DNA, the CDR3 is TGTGCCAGCAGCCGAGGACAGGGGGACACCGGGGAGCTGTTTTTT. Its protein product is CASSRGQGDTGELFF.

V gene TRBV2 combines with J gene TRBJ2-7, with 9 bases lining up with TRBD1. The germline V gene encodes CDR1 SNHLY and CDR2 FYNNEI. J gave up 4 bases and V 10 bases, and 8 bases lay outside the gene matches. CDR3 size: 13 residues. This CDR3 reads CAIRVGQGYEQYF. The DNA for the CDR3 is TGTGCCATAAGAGTCGGACAGGGGTACGAGCAGTACTTC.

By share of the sample, this clone is medium-sized. V gene TRBV30 combines with J gene TRBJ1-6; D is perhaps TRBD1 (6 bases). Per the germline V gene, CDR1 is GTSNPN and CDR2 is SVGIG (reference sequence). This CDR3 has 15 residues. Between the trimmed V and J ends, which lost 0 bases and 8 bases, there was a span of 14 bases. In DNA, the CDR3 is TGTGCCTGGAGTGTAGCGGGACAAGATTATTCACCCCTCCACTTT. The encoded protein is CAWSVAGQDYSPLHF.

V and J are TRBV5-1 and TRBJ1-4, with TRBD1 as a possible D gene (6 bases). V shed 4 bases and J shed 5 bases, with 15 bases lying between them. CDR3 length: 15 residues. Germline V gives CDR1 SGHRS, CDR2 YFSETQ. The DNA of the CDR3 is TGCGCCAGCAGCATAGAACAGGGATTCAATGAAAAACTGTTTTTT. It yields the protein CASSIEQGFNEKLFF.

The chain links TRBV4-3 to TRBJ2-7, with TRBD2 as a possible D gene (6 bases). With 6 bases removed from V and 4 bases from J, the gap between germline ends came to 19 bases. The CDR3 spans 15 residues. Germline V gene sequence: CDR1 LGHNA, CDR2 YSLEER. CDR3 in amino acids: CASSSQAQAGYEQYF. The CDR3 DNA is TGCGCCAGCAGTTCCCAGGCTCAGGCGGGGTACGAGCAGTACTTC.